In this sample, the clone carrying this TCR beta chain turned up a few times. Its specificity is unknown. Trimming took 6 bases from V and 5 from J, leaving 16 bases between them. CDR3 length: 14 amino acids. The germline V gene encodes CDR1 GTSNPN and CDR2 SVGIG (reference sequence). Reverse transcription of all isolated RNA meant that expressed TCRB transcripts were sequenced. Naive, central memory and regulatory T cell samples produced a mean of roughly 3.5 million reads. Method: immunoSEQ multiplex PCR; TCRdb's copy keeps in-frame clones and lacks some. The sample holds 350,000 to 450,000 clones; roughly 16% are singletons and the top ten take about 0.019%. The sample originates from a study of beta chain features in type 1 diabetes. The study's findings and limits: Any role of HLA type in TCRB rearrangement remained unresolved here.

The chain recombines TRBV30 with TRBJ2-2; perhaps TRBD2 as D (6 bases). The sequence derives from a woman between 18 and 29 years old in good health. Sequenced sample: naive CD4+ T cells from blood. The CDR3 sequence is CACRGGLGTGELFF. CDR3 DNA sequence: TGTGCCTGTCGTGGGGGGTTGGGGACCGGGGAGCTGTTTTTT. The variable domain in full, completed from reference TRBV30 and TRBJ2-2, reads SQTIHQWPATLVQPVGSPLSLECTVEGTSNPNLYWYRQAAGRGLQLLFYSVGIGQISSEVPQNLSASRPQDRQFILSSKKLLLSDSGFYLCACRGGLGTGELFFGEGSRLTVL.